This T cell receptor (beta chain) was identified during a study of blood T cell repertoires in COVID-19. Study summary: Sites in the United States, Italy and Spain provided acute and convalescent COVID-19 samples. In each case, the material was cDNA or gDNA derived from T cells, B-cell-depleted T cells, or PBMCs.

Seattle patient enrollment occurred during active infection, with longitudinal follow-up thereafter. Authors' analysis steps: Amplification of reference gene primers provided the estimated nucleated cell counts. Data came from immunoSEQ multiplex PCR; TCRdb stores just in-frame clones and leaves some out. From that table come the V and J calls and clone size; the DNA was used to work out D and trimming. The sample includes 100,000 to 150,000 clones, approximately 85% of them seen just once. This clone was seen more than once but under ten times. This CDR3 has 20 residues. V was clipped by 0 bases and J by 0 bases; unmatched bases: 14. Germline CDR1 and CDR2: LGHNA and YNFKEQ.

Input material: peripheral blood. This chain links TRBV4-2 with TRBJ2-5; 9 bases align to TRBD2. This TCR was sampled from a man aged 25-40 years with COVID-19, enrolled during active disease. CDR3 DNA sequence: TGTGCCAGCAGCCAAGATTTGACGGGGCTAGCGGGGTCTAACCAAGAGACCCAGTACTTC. Protein: CASSQDLTGLAGSNQETQYF.